This record looks at one T cell receptor (beta chain) sequence and its context. Its target is not known. The V segment lost 2 bases and the J segment 5 bases; nucleotides outside the gene matches: 8. The CDR3 contains 15 residues. CDR1 is LNHDA, CDR2 SQIVND, per germline (reference sequence). The data were obtained in a study of T cells in narcolepsy. Overall study results and limits: Reportedly, autoreactive clonotypes were serially detected in patients' blood but not controls'. Autoreactive HCRT-specific and TRIB2-specific clonotypes were marked in same-patient CSF-versus-blood CD4+ comparisons.

The protocol was immunoSEQ multiplex PCR, while the TCRdb copy is restricted to in-frame clones and leaves out a portion. The sample shows about 34,000 clones, 82% of them seen only once. Input material: CD45RA- memory CD4+ T cells from PBMCs. This sequence was found in a human donor with narcolepsy. This chain connects TRBV19 to TRBJ1-1; TRBD1 aligns across 7 bases. The CDR3 DNA follows: TGTGCCAGTAGTATACCTCGGCAGGGGGAGACTGAAGCTTTCTTT. Translating gives CASSIPRQGETEAFF.